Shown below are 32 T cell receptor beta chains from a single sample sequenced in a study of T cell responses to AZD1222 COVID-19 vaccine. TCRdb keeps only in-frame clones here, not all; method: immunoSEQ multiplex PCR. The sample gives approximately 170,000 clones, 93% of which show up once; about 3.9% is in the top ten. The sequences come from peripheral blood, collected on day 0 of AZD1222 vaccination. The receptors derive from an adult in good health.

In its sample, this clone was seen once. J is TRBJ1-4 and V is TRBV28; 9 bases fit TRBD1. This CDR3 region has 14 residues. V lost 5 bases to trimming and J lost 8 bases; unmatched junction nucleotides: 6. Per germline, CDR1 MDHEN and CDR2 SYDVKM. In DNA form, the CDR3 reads TGTGCCAGCAGTCTGGACAGGGGAAGGGAAAAACTGTTTTTT. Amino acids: CASSLDRGREKLFF.

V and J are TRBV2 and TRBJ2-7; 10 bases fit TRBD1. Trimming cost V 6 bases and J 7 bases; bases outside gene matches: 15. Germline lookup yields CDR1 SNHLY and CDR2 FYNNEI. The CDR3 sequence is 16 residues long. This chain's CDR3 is CASRSPGRQGAREQYF. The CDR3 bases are TGTGCCAGCAGATCGCCGGGGAGACAGGGGGCGAGGGAGCAGTACTTC. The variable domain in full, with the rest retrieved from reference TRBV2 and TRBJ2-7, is EPEVTQTPSHQVTQMGQEVILRCVPISNHLYFYWYRQILGQKVEFLVSFYNNEISEKSEIFDDQFSVERPDGSNFTLKIRSTKLEDSAMYFCASRSPGRQGAREQYFGPGTRLTVT.

CDR3 in amino acids: CASSLSGAEQYF. The CDR3 DNA reads as TGCGCCAGCAGCTTGTCAGGGGCCGAGCAGTACTTC. The rearrangement links TRBV5-1 to TRBJ2-7; D may be TRBD1 (6 bases). The germline V and J ends were trimmed by 1 base and 6 bases, with 8 bases remaining between them. The CDR3 totals 12 residues. The V gene's germline CDR1 is SGHRS and CDR2 YFSETQ.

CDR3 residues: CASSGNTIYF. Written as DNA, the CDR3 is TGTGCCAGCTCTGGAAACACCATATATTTT. This chain connects TRBV12-3 or TRBV12-4 to TRBJ1-3, with D unresolved. Trimming cost V 8 bases and J 1 base, with 0 bases left between them. The CDR3 consists of 10 residues.

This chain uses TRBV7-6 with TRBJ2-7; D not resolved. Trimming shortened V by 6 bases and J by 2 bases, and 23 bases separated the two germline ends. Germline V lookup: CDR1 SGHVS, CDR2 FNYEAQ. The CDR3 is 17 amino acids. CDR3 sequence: CASSPDVGGNGPYEQYF. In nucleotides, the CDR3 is TGTGCCAGCAGTCCAGACGTTGGTGGGAATGGGCCCTACGAGCAGTACTTC.

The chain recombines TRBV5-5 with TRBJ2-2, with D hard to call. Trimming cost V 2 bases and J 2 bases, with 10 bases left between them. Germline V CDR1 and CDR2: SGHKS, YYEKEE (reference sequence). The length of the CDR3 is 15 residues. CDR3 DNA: TGTGCCAGCAGCTTCTTTTCTCCTAACACCGGGGAGCTGTTTTTT. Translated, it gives CASSFFSPNTGELFF.

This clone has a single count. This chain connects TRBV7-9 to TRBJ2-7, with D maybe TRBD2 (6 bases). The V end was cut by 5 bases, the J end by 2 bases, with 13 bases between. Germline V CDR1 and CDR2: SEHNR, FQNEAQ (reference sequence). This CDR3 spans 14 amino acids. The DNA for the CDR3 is TGTGCCAGCAGCCGCGGTGGGGAGGCCTACGAGCAGTACTTC. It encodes CASSRGGEAYEQYF. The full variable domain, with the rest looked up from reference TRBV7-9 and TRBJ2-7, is DTGVSQNPRHKITKRGQNVTFRCDPISEHNRLYWYRQTLGQGPEFLTYFQNEAQLEKSRLLSDRFSAERPKGSFSTLEIQRTEQGDSAMYLCASSRGGEAYEQYFGPGTRLTVT.

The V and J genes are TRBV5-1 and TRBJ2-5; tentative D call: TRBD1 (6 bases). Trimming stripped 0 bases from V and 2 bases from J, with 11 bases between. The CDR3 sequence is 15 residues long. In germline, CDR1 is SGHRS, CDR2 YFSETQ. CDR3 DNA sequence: TGCGCCAGCAGCTTGGATGGGGGCAGGCAAGAGACCCAGTACTTC. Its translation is CASSLDGGRQETQYF.

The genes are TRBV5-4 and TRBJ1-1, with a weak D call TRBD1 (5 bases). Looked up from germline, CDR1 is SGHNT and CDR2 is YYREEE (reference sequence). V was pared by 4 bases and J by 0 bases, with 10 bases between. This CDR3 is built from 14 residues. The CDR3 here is CASSLGTLNTEAFF. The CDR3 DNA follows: TGTGCCAGCAGCCTTGGGACCTTGAACACTGAAGCTTTCTTT. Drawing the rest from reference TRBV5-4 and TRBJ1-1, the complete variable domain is ETGVTQSPTHLIKTRGQQVTLRCSSQSGHNTVSWYQQALGQGPQFIFQYYREEENGRGNFPPRFSGLQFPNYSSELNVNALELDDSALYLCASSLGTLNTEAFFGQGTRLTVV.

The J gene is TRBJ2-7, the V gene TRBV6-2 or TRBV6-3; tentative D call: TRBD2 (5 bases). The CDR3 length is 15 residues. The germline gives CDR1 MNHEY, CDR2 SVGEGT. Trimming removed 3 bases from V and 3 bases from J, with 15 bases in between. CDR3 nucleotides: TGTGCCAGCAGTTATACGACACGGACTGACTACGAGCAGTACTTC. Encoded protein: CASSYTTRTDYEQYF.

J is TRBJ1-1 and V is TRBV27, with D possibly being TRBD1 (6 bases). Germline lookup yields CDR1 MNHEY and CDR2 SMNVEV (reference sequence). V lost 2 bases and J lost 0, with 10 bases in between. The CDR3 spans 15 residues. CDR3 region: CASSLGGIMNTEAFF. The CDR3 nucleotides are TGTGCCAGCAGTTTAGGGGGCATTATGAACACTGAAGCTTTCTTT.

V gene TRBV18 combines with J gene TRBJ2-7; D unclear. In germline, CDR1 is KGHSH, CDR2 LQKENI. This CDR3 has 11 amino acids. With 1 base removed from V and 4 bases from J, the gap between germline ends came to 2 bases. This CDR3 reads CASSPRYEQYF. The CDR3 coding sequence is TGTGCCAGCTCACCACGGTACGAGCAGTACTTC.

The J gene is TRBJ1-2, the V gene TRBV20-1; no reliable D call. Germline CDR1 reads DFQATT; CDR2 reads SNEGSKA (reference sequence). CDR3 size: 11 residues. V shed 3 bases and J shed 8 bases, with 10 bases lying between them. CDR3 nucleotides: TGCAGTGCTAGGGGGTCTTGGGGCTACACCTTC. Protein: CSARGSWGYTF.

The CDR3 DNA follows: TGTGCCAGCAGCCAAGATCGGAGCTCTGGAAACACCATATATTTT. Protein product: CASSQDRSSGNTIYF. The rearrangement joins TRBV3-1 (or the pseudogene TRBV3-2) to TRBJ1-3; D is unclear. V was pared by 0 bases and J by 0 bases, with 6 bases between. This CDR3 region has 15 residues. Germline V gene lookup returns CDR1 LGHDT and CDR2 YNNKEL (reference sequence).

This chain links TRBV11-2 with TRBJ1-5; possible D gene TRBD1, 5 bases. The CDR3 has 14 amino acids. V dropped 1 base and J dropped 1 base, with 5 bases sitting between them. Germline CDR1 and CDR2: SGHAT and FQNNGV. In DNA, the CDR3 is TGTGCCAGCAGCTTAGCAGGGAGCAATCAGCCCCAGCATTTT. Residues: CASSLAGSNQPQHF.

In nucleotides, the CDR3 is TGTGCCACCAGCAGAGATTTTGGCGGGACAGGGCTCTACACCTTC. Amino acids: CATSRDFGGTGLYTF. This sequence joins TRBV15 and TRBJ1-2, with 9 positions matching TRBD1. Germline CDR1 and CDR2: LNHNV and YYDKDF (reference sequence). V dropped 0 bases and J dropped 10; count of bases not matched to a gene: 9. The CDR3 totals 15 residues.

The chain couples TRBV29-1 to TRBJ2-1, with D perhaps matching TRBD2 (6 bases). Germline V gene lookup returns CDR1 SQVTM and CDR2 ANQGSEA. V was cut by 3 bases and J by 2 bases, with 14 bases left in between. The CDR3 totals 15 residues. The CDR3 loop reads CSVEWREGPYNEQFF. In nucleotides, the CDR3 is TGCAGCGTTGAGTGGAGGGAAGGACCCTACAATGAGCAGTTCTTC.

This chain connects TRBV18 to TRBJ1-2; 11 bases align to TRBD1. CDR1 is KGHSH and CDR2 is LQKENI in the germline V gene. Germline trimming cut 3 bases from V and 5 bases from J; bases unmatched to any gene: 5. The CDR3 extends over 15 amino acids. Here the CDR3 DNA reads TGTGCCAGCTCACCGGGACAGGGGGGATGGTATGGCTACACCTTC. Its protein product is CASSPGQGGWYGYTF.

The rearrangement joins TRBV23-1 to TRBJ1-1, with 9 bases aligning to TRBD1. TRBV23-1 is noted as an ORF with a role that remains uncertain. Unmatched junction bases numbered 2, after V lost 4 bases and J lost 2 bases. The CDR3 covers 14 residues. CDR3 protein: CASSPGQGNTEAFF. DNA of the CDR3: TGCGCCAGCAGTCCGGGACAGGGAAACACTGAAGCTTTCTTT.

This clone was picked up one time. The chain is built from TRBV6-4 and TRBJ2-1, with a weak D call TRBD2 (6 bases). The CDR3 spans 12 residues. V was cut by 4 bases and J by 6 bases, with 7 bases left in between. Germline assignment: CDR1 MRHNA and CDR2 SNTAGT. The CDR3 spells CASSAGGNEQFF. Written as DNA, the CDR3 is TGTGCCAGCAGTGCCGGGGGCAATGAGCAGTTCTTC.

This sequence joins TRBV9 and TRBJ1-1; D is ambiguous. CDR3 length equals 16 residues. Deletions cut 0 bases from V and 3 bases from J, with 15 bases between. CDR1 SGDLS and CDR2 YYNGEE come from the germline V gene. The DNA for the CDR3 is TGTGCCAGCAGCGTAGTTCGTCCCGGCCTTGACACTGAAGCTTTCTTT. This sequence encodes CASSVVRPGLDTEAFF.

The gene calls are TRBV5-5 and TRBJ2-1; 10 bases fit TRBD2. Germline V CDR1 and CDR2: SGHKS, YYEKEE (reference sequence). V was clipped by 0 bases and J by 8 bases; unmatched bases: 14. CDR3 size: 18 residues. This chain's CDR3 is CASSLGSASGGFWYEQFF. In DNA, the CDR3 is TGTGCCAGCAGCTTGGGCTCGGCTAGCGGGGGATTTTGGTATGAGCAGTTCTTC.

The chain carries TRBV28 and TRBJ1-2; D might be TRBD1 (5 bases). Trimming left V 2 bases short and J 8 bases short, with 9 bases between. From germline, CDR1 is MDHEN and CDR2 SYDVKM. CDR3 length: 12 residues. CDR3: CASSLQGRGYTF. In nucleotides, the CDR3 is TGTGCCAGCAGTTTACAGGGTCGCGGCTACACCTTC.

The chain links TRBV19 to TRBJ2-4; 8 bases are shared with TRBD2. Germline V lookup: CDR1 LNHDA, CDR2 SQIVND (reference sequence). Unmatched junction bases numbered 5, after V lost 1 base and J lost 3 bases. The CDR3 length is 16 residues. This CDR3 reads CASSIAPGTSKNIQYF. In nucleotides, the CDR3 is TGTGCCAGTAGTATAGCCCCCGGGACTAGCAAAAACATTCAGTACTTC.

CDR3 residues: CASNRCEAFF. The CDR3 coding sequence is TGTGCCAGCAACAGGTGTGAAGCTTTCTTT. The gene calls are TRBV6-4 and TRBJ1-1; D is perhaps TRBD1 (5 bases). The CDR3 is made up of 10 amino acids. Per germline, CDR1 MRHNA and CDR2 SNTAGT. Trimming took 7 bases from V and 7 from J, leaving 7 bases between them.

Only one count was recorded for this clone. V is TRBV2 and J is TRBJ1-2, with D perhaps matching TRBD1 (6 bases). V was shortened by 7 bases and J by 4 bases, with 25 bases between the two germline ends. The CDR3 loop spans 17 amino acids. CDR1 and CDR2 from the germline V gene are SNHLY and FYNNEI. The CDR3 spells CASNQPQSGEFSYGYTF. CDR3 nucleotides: TGTGCCAGCAACCAACCACAATCAGGGGAGTTTTCCTATGGCTACACCTTC.

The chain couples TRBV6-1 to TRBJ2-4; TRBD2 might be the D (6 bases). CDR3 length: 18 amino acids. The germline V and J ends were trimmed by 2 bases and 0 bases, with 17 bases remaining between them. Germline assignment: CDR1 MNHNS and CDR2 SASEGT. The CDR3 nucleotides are TGTGCCAGCAGTGAATGGCCCGGAGGGATGATAGCCAAAAACATTCAGTACTTC. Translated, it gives CASSEWPGGMIAKNIQYF.

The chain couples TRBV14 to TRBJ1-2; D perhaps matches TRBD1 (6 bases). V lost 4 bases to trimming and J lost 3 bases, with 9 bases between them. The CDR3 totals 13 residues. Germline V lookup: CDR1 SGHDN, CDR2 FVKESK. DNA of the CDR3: TGTGCCAGCAGCCCGGACAGCGACTATGGCTACACCTTC. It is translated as CASSPDSDYGYTF.

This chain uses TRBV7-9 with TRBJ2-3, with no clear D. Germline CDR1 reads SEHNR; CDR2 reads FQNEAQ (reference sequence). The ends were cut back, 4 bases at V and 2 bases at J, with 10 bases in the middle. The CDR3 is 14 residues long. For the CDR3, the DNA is TGTGCCAGCAGCTCCCTCGTTACCACAGATACGCAGTATTTT. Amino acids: CASSSLVTTDTQYF.

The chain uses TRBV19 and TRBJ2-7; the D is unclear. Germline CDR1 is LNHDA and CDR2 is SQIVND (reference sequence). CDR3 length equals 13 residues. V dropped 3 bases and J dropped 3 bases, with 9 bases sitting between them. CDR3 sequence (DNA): TGTGCCAGTAGTATGAGAGAGAGCTACGAGCAGTACTTC. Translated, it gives CASSMRESYEQYF.

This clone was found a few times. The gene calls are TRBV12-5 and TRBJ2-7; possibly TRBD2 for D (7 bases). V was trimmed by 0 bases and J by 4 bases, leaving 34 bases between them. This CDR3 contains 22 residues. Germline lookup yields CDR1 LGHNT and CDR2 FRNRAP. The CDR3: CASGLVPRWGGGPGGGQYEQYF. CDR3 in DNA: TGTGCTAGTGGTTTGGTACCCCGGTGGGGGGGCGGCCCCGGGGGCGGCCAGTACGAGCAGTACTTC.

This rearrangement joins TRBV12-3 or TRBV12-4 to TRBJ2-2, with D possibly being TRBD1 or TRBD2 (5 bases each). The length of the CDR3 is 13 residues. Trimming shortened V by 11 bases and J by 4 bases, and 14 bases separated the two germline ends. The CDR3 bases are TGTGCCGGGCGAGGGGTAATCACCGGGGAGCTGTTTTTT. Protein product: CAGRGVITGELFF.